The clone carrying this T cell receptor beta chain showed up just a few times. Antigen: not known. The CDR3 is 15 residues long. Deletions cut 4 bases from V and 1 base from J, with 13 bases between. Germline loops: CDR1 MNHNS, CDR2 SASEGT. Scientists amplified the TCR beta CDR3 regions from RNA transcripts. HTBI primers were used in a first-round RT-PCR, which preceded a second-round multiplex PCR. TCRdb fed the multiplex PCR reads into MiXCR, producing one record per CDR3 protein. The sample holds around 1.1 million distinct CDR3 sequences, approximately 35% seen once. Clinical symptoms, serum thyroxine, TRAb, thyroid ultrasound and orbital computed tomography were relied on for diagnosis. This entry comes from a study of Graves' ophthalmopathy and Graves' hyperthyroidism. Study results and caveats: Discrimination between ophthalmopathy and stable hyperthyroidism by a 13-signature model showed about 88% sensitivity and roughly 80% specificity.

The rearrangement links TRBV6-1 to TRBJ1-1, with no clear D. This receptor was identified in an adult man with Graves' hyperthyroidism. Sequenced input: peripheral blood or thyroid tissue (not recorded which). The CDR3 spells CASSGAPGRNTEAFF. In DNA form, the CDR3 reads TGTGCCAGCAGTGGGGCTCCCGGACGGAACACTGAAGCTTTCTTT.